This TCR beta chain was sequenced during a study of T cells expressing NK-cell markers. Overall study: Repertoires of TCR beta were obtained from T cells sorted as CD3+CD56+NKG2C+, CD3+CD56+NKG2C- and CD3+CD56-NKG2C+.

Of note for this clonotype: As yet, its antigen is unknown.

Template switching by 5'RACE with UMIs generated the TCR beta cDNA. TCRdb reanalyzed the 5' RACE reads, giving one entry per CDR3 protein sequence and no DNA. Listed are about 300,000 distinct CDR3 sequences; more than 3.5% falls within the top ten. The CDR3 covers 14 residues. CDR1 is SGHDT and CDR2 is YYEEEE in the germline V gene. Overall study results and limits: In four donors, dominant clonotypes made up roughly 28.3-65% of CD3+CD56-NKG2C+ cells. Dominant NKG2C+ clonotypes were found to form roughly 1.0-7.5% of CD8+ T cells in several donors.

The sample was blood T cells: a sorted CD56 or NKG2C T cell subset, CD4+ or CD8+ T cells, or bulk PBMC T cells (not recorded which). V usage is TRBV5-6 and J usage is TRBJ2-1; TCRdb picks TRBD1, but there is no DNA to check that call. The sequence came from a woman aged 18 to 75 in good health. The CDR3: CASSPRTGGNEQFF.